What follows is one T cell receptor beta chain and its context. This sample is part of a study of blood T cell repertoires in COVID-19. The CDR3 length is 17 residues. The germline V gene has CDR1 SGHRS and CDR2 YFSETQ. V was pared by 0 bases and J by 0 bases, with 15 bases between. In the original workflow: Reference gene primer amplification in the assay estimated nucleated cell counts. Sequenced by immunoSEQ multiplex PCR; TCRdb stores in-frame clones only, minus some. V and J calls and clone size are given by that table; D and trimming were obtained from the DNA. The data show tens of thousands of clones, 65% to 80% seen once. A Seattle source enrolled patients during active infection and followed them longitudinally.

The sequenced material came from peripheral blood. The chain is built from TRBV5-1 and TRBJ1-1, with D tentatively TRBD1 (6 bases). The receptor comes from a man between 25 and 39 years old with COVID-19, enrolled during active disease. The CDR3 bases are TGCGCCAGCAGCTTGGCCTGGGGGCCCACTATGAACACTGAAGCTTTCTTT. Translated: CASSLAWGPTMNTEAFF.